Below are 16 T cell receptor beta chains sequenced from a single sample in a study of beta chain features in type 1 diabetes. Sequenced material consisted of expressed TCRB transcripts (all of the isolated RNA was reverse transcribed). The data were produced by immunoSEQ multiplex PCR, yet TCRdb's version contains in-frame clones alone and is incomplete. The sample has some 200,000 clones; approximately 11% are singletons. Sequenced material: central memory CD4+ T cells from blood. These receptors were collected from a man aged 18 to 30 in good health.

The chain links TRBV28 to TRBJ2-1, with 10 nucleotides matching TRBD1. CDR3 size: 14 residues. The germline CDR1 and CDR2 sequences are MDHEN and SYDVKM. Trimming removed 6 bases from V and 8 bases from J; junction bases left unmatched: 7. CDR3 sequence: CASSFGDRGYEQFF. CDR3 DNA: TGTGCCAGCAGCTTTGGGGACAGGGGTTATGAGCAGTTCTTC.

The V call is TRBV5-4, the J call TRBJ2-5, with D perhaps matching TRBD1 or TRBD2 (6 bases each). Trimming removed 4 bases from V and 5 bases from J, with 15 bases in between. The CDR3 runs to 14 residues. Germline-derived CDR1 and CDR2 are SGHNT and YYREEE (reference sequence). DNA of the CDR3: TGTGCCAGCAGCCCTTGGGGGGCTGCCGAGACCCAGTACTTC. Translation: CASSPWGAAETQYF.

The table lists this clone with a count of one. The CDR3 coding sequence is TGCGCCAGCAGCTTGGTCTTATCTTTAGCCGGGGAGCTGTTTTTT. This gives the protein CASSLVLSLAGELFF. The chain has TRBV5-1 and TRBJ2-2; D unresolved. The V end was cut by 0 bases, the J end by 6 bases, with 12 bases between. Germline V gene lookup returns CDR1 SGHRS and CDR2 YFSETQ. This CDR3 is built from 15 residues.

This clone was picked up a small number of times. The J gene is TRBJ1-1, the V gene TRBV2; a weak D match, TRBD1 (6 bases). Germline V gene data show CDR1 as SNHLY and CDR2 as FYNNEI. V lost 4 bases to trimming and J lost 4 bases, with 13 bases between them. The CDR3 spans 14 residues. CDR3: CASSAEGGGTEAFF. The CDR3 bases are TGTGCCAGCAGTGCCGAAGGGGGGGGCACTGAAGCTTTCTTT. Variable domain in full (rest from reference TRBV2 and TRBJ1-1): EPEVTQTPSHQVTQMGQEVILRCVPISNHLYFYWYRQILGQKVEFLVSFYNNEISEKSEIFDDQFSVERPDGSNFTLKIRSTKLEDSAMYFCASSAEGGGTEAFFGQGTRLTVV.

This clone has a handful of counts. The chain has TRBV5-4 and TRBJ1-1; TRBD1 is a possible D gene (5 bases). This CDR3 comprises 15 residues. V gave up 0 bases and J gave up 3 bases, with 12 bases separating them. Per the germline V gene, CDR1 is SGHNT and CDR2 is YYREEE (reference sequence). CDR3 sequence reads: CASSLEGQSYTEAFF. CDR3 DNA: TGTGCCAGCAGCTTGGAGGGGCAATCCTACACTGAAGCTTTCTTT.

The chain links TRBV6-6 to TRBJ2-3; D is unresolved. Germline values: CDR1 MNHNY, CDR2 SVGAGI (reference sequence). The CDR3 consists of 13 residues. With 4 bases removed from V and 6 bases from J, the gap between germline ends came to 11 bases. The CDR3 loop reads CASSSSPLDTQYF. The CDR3 nucleotides are TGTGCCAGCAGTTCGTCTCCTTTGGATACGCAGTATTTT.

The V call is TRBV25-1, the J call TRBJ2-4, with TRBD2 matching 15 bases. V lost 4 bases to trimming and J lost 5 bases; unmatched junction nucleotides: 6. The CDR3 has 17 amino acids. Per the germline V gene, CDR1 is MGHDK and CDR2 is SYGVNS. This CDR3 is CASSARGLAGGENIQYF. As DNA, the CDR3 is TGTGCCAGCAGTGCCAGAGGACTAGCGGGAGGGGAAAACATTCAGTACTTC.

The chain uses TRBV9 and TRBJ2-5, with 12 positions matching TRBD2. CDR1 and CDR2 (germline): SGDLS, YYNGEE. V shed 4 bases, J shed 3 bases, and the junction held 1 base outside the gene matches. CDR3 length equals 14 residues. This chain's CDR3 is CASSRLAGEETQYF. The CDR3 region has the DNA TGTGCCAGCAGCCGACTAGCGGGAGAAGAGACCCAGTACTTC.

A few counts support this clone. The rearrangement uses TRBV2 and TRBJ2-7; D gene ambiguous. This CDR3 contains 14 residues. With 4 bases removed from V and 0 bases from J, the gap between germline ends came to 10 bases. Germline CDR1 SNHLY, CDR2 FYNNEI. CDR3 DNA sequence: TGTGCCAGCAGTGCCCCGACGAGCTCCTACGAGCAGTACTTC. It encodes CASSAPTSSYEQYF.

The chain employs TRBV30 and TRBJ2-7; no clear D gene. Germline CDR1 GTSNPN, CDR2 SVGIG (reference sequence). CDR3 length: 13 amino acids. The CDR3 reads CASGSGSSYEQYF. DNA for the CDR3: TGTGCTTCTGGTAGTGGCAGCTCCTACGAGCAGTACTTC.

This clone showed up just a few times. CDR3 loop: CAWSDPGPENTEAFF. Written as DNA, the CDR3 is TGTGCCTGGAGCGACCCGGGACCGGAGAACACTGAAGCTTTCTTT. The chain uses TRBV30 and TRBJ1-1, with D tentatively TRBD1 (5 bases). V lost 3 bases and J 1 base, leaving 15 bases between the germline ends. The germline V gene encodes CDR1 GTSNPN and CDR2 SVGIG (reference sequence). The CDR3 has 15 residues.

The sample holds a few counts of this clone. The rearrangement links TRBV29-1 to TRBJ2-5; 7 bases are a match to TRBD1. This CDR3 comprises 12 residues. V trimming: 6 bases; J trimming: 1 base; junction bases outside the gene matches: 2. The V gene's germline CDR1 is SQVTM and CDR2 ANQGSEA. Here the CDR3 reads CSVGQIQETQYF. Here the CDR3 DNA reads TGCAGCGTGGGACAGATCCAAGAGACCCAGTACTTC.

This sequence joins TRBV5-4 and TRBJ2-7, with 10 bases aligning to TRBD2. The ends lost 1 base at V and 5 bases at J; junction bases unmatched: 6. Germline CDR1 is SGHNT and CDR2 is YYREEE (reference sequence). The CDR3 covers 15 residues. This CDR3 is CASSLPGLANHEQYF. In DNA form, the CDR3 reads TGTGCCAGCAGCTTGCCGGGACTAGCGAACCACGAGCAGTACTTC.

This clone appeared many times. The chain carries TRBV2 and TRBJ2-5; D is unclear. The CDR3 sequence is 12 residues long. With 8 bases removed from V and 1 base from J, the gap between germline ends came to 8 bases. Germline-derived CDR1 and CDR2 are SNHLY and FYNNEI. The CDR3, as DNA: TGTGCCAGCGGCTTCTCCCAAGAGACCCAGTACTTC. Protein product: CASGFSQETQYF.

This clone occurred many times. The J gene is TRBJ2-3, the V gene TRBV2, with a weak D call TRBD1 (6 bases). CDR1 is SNHLY, CDR2 FYNNEI, per germline. The CDR3 spans 12 residues. The V and J ends lost 4 bases and 6 bases respectively, with 8 bases between them. CDR3 protein: CASSGQVDTQYF. CDR3 nucleotides: TGTGCCAGCAGTGGACAGGTTGATACGCAGTATTTT.

This sequence joins TRBV5-6 and TRBJ1-1; no clear D. The CDR3 sequence is 14 residues long. V lost 0 bases, J lost 1 base, and 7 bases lay in between. Germline V gives CDR1 SGHDT, CDR2 YYEEEE. CDR3 DNA: TGTGCCAGCAGCTTGGGAGAGCCGAACACTGAAGCTTTCTTT. Encoded protein: CASSLGEPNTEAFF.